Listed below are T cell receptor beta chains from one sample, sequenced in a study of blood T cell repertoires in COVID-19. The data were produced by immunoSEQ multiplex PCR, yet TCRdb's version contains in-frame clones alone and is incomplete. Of 250,000 to 350,000 clones listed, 92% are singletons. Specimen: PBMCs or T cells enriched from blood (not recorded which). The source is a woman aged 30 to 39 who had recovered from COVID-19. Both conserved end residues are part of each CDR3.

TRBV7-6	CASSGQETYEQYF
TRBV29-1	CSVDRGFGLADTQYF
TRBV18	CASSPRIESTNYGYTF
TRBV11-2	CASSKRQGWYEQYF
TRBV15	CATSRDAVYKDYGYTF
TRBV7-9	CASSGEQGNRAGELFF
TRBV19	CASSIGLQGFAGELFF
TRBV20-1	CSASLQGRGNQPQHF
TRBV2	CATTNERIGGYTF
TRBV28	CASTIPGGEQYF
TRBV28	CASSRPGTRRTGELFF